Included here is one TCR beta chain sequence, with context. The data originate from a study of blood T cell repertoires in COVID-19. Study-wide background: The study counted Cohort 3 donors as recovered given two negative PCRs, clearance, or symptom resolution.

This CDR3 contains 15 residues. V gave up 5 bases and J gave up 3 bases; unmatched junction bases: 7. Germline lookup yields CDR1 KGHSH and CDR2 LQKENI. In the original workflow: Estimates of nucleated cell counts were drawn from the amplification of reference gene primers. Some clones are missing from TCRdb's copy, which holds only in-frame ones; the method was immunoSEQ multiplex PCR. V and J calls and clone size come straight from that table; D and trimming were deduced from the DNA. The table lists 350,000 to 400,000 clones, around 87% of them singletons, with 1.5% to 2% in the top ten. This TCR was recovered from a man aged 40-49 years in a cohort exposed to, infected with or recovered from COVID-19 (not recorded which). Sequencing input: PBMCs or T cells enriched from blood (not recorded which). V and J are TRBV18 and TRBJ2-1, with 7 positions matching TRBD1. The CDR3 nucleotides read TGTGCCAGCTCAACTACAGGGGTCGGCTACAATGAGCAGTTCTTC. As protein: CASSTTGVGYNEQFF.